Listed below are T cell receptor beta chains from one sample, sequenced in a study of CD8 T cells in Susac syndrome. TCRdb called the immunoSEQ multiplex PCR reads again in MiXCR, with one record for every CDR3 protein. The profile shows fewer than 250,000 distinct CDR3 sequences, 90% to 95% of them singletons. Input material: CD8+ T cells from PBMCs. The receptor set was obtained from a human donor with multiple sclerosis. Each CDR3 is given with its conserved first and last residue. A D gene is named only where the DNA matches it firmly. The size entry is marked missing in some rows and otherwise reads once, few, many or a size class.

clone size: -; CDR3 length: 15; J gene: TRBJ2-1; D gene: -; V gene: TRBV19; CDR3 protein: CASSMGGTSYNEQFF; CDR3 DNA: TGTGCCAGTAGTATGGGGGGAACGTCATACAATGAGCAGTTCTTC
clone size: -; CDR3 length: 14; J gene: TRBJ1-1; D gene: -; V gene: TRBV7-9; CDR3 protein: CASSLKMPGDEAFF; CDR3 DNA: TGTGCCAGCAGCTTGAAGATGCCGGGAGATGAAGCTTTCTTT
clone size: -; CDR3 length: 15; J gene: TRBJ2-2; D gene: TRBD1; V gene: TRBV13; CDR3 protein: CASSLGRTGLWELFF; CDR3 DNA: TGTGCCAGCAGCTTAGGCCGGACAGGCTTGTGGGAGCTGTTTTTT
clone size: -; CDR3 length: 13; J gene: TRBJ1-2; D gene: -; V gene: TRBV29-1; CDR3 protein: CSVEVQSYYGYTF; CDR3 DNA: TGCAGCGTTGAGGTTCAGTCGTACTATGGCTACACCTTC
clone size: -; CDR3 length: 14; J gene: TRBJ1-2; D gene: -; V gene: TRBV6-1; CDR3 protein: CASSEIGTAYGYTF; CDR3 DNA: TGTGCCAGCAGTGAAATTGGGACTGCCTATGGCTACACCTTC
clone size: -; CDR3 length: 15; J gene: TRBJ1-4; D gene: -; V gene: TRBV19; CDR3 protein: CASSPPGLDTEKLFF; CDR3 DNA: TGTGCCAGTAGTCCGCCGGGACTGGATACTGAAAAACTGTTTTTT
clone size: -; CDR3 length: 12; J gene: TRBJ2-1; D gene: -; V gene: TRBV20-1; CDR3 protein: CSASGSRNEQFF; CDR3 DNA: TGCAGTGCTAGCGGGAGTCGCAATGAGCAGTTCTTC
clone size: -; CDR3 length: 14; J gene: TRBJ2-1; D gene: -; V gene: TRBV9; CDR3 protein: CASSTMDSPDEQFF; CDR3 DNA: TGTGCCAGCAGCACAATGGACTCCCCCGATGAGCAGTTCTTC
clone size: -; CDR3 length: 15; J gene: TRBJ2-2; D gene: TRBD1; V gene: TRBV7-9; CDR3 protein: CASSSTGGRTGELFF; CDR3 DNA: TGTGCCAGCAGCTCGACAGGGGGGCGAACCGGGGAGCTGTTTTTT
clone size: -; CDR3 length: 15; J gene: TRBJ2-2; D gene: -; V gene: TRBV5-1; CDR3 protein: CASSSNVYTTGELFF; CDR3 DNA: TGCGCCAGCAGCTCGAACGTCTACACCACCGGGGAGCTGTTTTTT
clone size: -; CDR3 length: 11; J gene: TRBJ2-2; D gene: -; V gene: TRBV12-3/TRBV12-4; CDR3 protein: CASRTTGELFF; CDR3 DNA: TGTGCCAGCAGGACTACCGGGGAGCTGTTTTTT
clone size: once; CDR3 length: 14; J gene: TRBJ1-1; D gene: -; V gene: TRBV27; CDR3 protein: CASSLRAGATEAFF; CDR3 DNA: TGTGCCAGCAGTTTAAGGGCAGGGGCCACTGAAGCTTTCTTT
clone size: -; CDR3 length: 15; J gene: TRBJ2-5; D gene: -; V gene: TRBV12-3/TRBV12-4; CDR3 protein: CASSPMGLPQETQYF; CDR3 DNA: TGTGCCAGCAGCCCGATGGGACTTCCCCAAGAGACCCAGTACTTC
clone size: once; CDR3 length: 15; J gene: TRBJ2-1; D gene: -; V gene: TRBV6-2/TRBV6-3; CDR3 protein: CASGPTGFGGNEQFF; CDR3 DNA: TGTGCCAGCGGCCCAACAGGGTTTGGCGGCAATGAGCAGTTCTTC
clone size: -; CDR3 length: 12; J gene: TRBJ2-1; D gene: -; V gene: TRBV6-5; CDR3 protein: CASTSFNNEQFF; CDR3 DNA: TGTGCCAGCACCTCATTCAACAATGAGCAGTTCTTC
clone size: -; CDR3 length: 14; J gene: TRBJ1-4; D gene: -; V gene: TRBV14; CDR3 protein: CASSATASNEKLFF; CDR3 DNA: TGTGCCAGCAGCGCAACAGCCTCTAATGAAAAACTGTTTTTT
clone size: once; CDR3 length: 12; J gene: TRBJ2-7; D gene: TRBD2; V gene: TRBV20-1; CDR3 protein: CSASSPSGGQYF; CDR3 DNA: TGCAGTGCTAGTAGTCCTAGCGGGGGCCAGTACTTC
clone size: -; CDR3 length: 15; J gene: TRBJ2-1; D gene: -; V gene: TRBV4-1; CDR3 protein: CASSQEQGGYNEQFF; CDR3 DNA: TGCGCCAGCAGCCAAGAACAGGGCGGCTACAATGAGCAGTTCTTC
clone size: -; CDR3 length: 16; J gene: TRBJ2-2; D gene: TRBD2; V gene: TRBV19; CDR3 protein: CASSIIAGSNTGELFF; CDR3 DNA: TGTGCCAGTAGTATAATAGCGGGGTCGAACACCGGGGAGCTGTTTTTT
clone size: once; CDR3 length: 12; J gene: TRBJ2-3; D gene: -; V gene: TRBV7-9; CDR3 protein: CASSSPSDTQYF; CDR3 DNA: TGTGCCAGCAGCTCCCCGTCGGATACGCAGTATTTT
clone size: once; CDR3 length: 14; J gene: TRBJ2-4; D gene: TRBD2; V gene: TRBV30; CDR3 protein: CAWAGGPTKNIQYF; CDR3 DNA: TGTGCCTGGGCGGGGGGGCCAACCAAAAACATTCAGTACTTC
clone size: -; CDR3 length: 14; J gene: TRBJ2-3; D gene: TRBD2; V gene: TRBV4-3; CDR3 protein: CASSQYRAGGTQYF; CDR3 DNA: TGCGCCAGCAGCCAATACAGGGCGGGAGGTACGCAGTATTTT
clone size: -; CDR3 length: 15; J gene: TRBJ2-2; D gene: TRBD2; V gene: TRBV3-1; CDR3 protein: CATEPTSGNTGELFF; CDR3 DNA: TGTGCCACCGAACCGACTAGCGGGAACACCGGGGAGCTGTTTTTT
clone size: -; CDR3 length: 13; J gene: TRBJ2-3; D gene: -; V gene: TRBV29-1; CDR3 protein: CSVRGGNTDTQYF; CDR3 DNA: TGCAGCGTCCGTGGGGGGAATACAGATACGCAGTATTTT
clone size: -; CDR3 length: 14; J gene: TRBJ1-4; D gene: -; V gene: TRBV6-5; CDR3 protein: CASSDHAAGEKLFF; CDR3 DNA: TGTGCCAGCAGTGATCACGCGGCAGGGGAAAAACTGTTTTTT